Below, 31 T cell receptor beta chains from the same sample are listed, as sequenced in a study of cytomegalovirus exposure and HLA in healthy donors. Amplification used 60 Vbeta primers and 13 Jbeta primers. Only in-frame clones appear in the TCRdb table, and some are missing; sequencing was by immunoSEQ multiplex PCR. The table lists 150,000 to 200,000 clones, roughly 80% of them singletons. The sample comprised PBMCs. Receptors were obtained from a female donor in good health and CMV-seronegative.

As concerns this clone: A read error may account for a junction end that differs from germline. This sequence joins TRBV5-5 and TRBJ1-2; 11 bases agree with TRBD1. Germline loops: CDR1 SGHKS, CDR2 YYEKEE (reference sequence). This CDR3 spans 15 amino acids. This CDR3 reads CASNLDRDRGDGYTF. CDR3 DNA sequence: TGTGCCAGCAACTTGGATCGGGACAGGGGGGATGGCTACACCTTC. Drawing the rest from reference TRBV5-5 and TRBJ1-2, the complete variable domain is DAGVTQSPTHLIKTRGQQVTLRCSPISGHKSVSWYQQVLGQGPQFIFQYYEKEERGRGNFPDRFSARQFPNYSSELNVNALLLGDSALYLCASNLDRDRGDGYTFGSGTRLTVV.

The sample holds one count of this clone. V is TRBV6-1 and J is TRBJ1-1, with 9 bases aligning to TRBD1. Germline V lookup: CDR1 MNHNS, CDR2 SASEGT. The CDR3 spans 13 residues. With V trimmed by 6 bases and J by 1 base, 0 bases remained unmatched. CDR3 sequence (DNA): TGTGCCAGCAGGGACAGGGGGAACACTGAAGCTTTCTTT. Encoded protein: CASRDRGNTEAFF.

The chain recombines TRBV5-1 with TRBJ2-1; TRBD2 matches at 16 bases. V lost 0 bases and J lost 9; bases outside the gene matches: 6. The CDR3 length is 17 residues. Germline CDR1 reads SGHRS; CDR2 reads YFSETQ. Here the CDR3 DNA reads TGCGCCAGCAGCTTGGTGGGGACTAGCGGGGGGGTGGGTGAGCAGTTCTTC. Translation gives CASSLVGTSGGVGEQFF.

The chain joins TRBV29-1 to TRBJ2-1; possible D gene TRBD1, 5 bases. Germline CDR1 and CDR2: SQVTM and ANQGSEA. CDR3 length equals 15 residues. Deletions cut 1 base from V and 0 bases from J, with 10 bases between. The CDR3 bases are TGCAGCGTTGAAGCAGGGCCATACTCCTACAATGAGCAGTTCTTC. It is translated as CSVEAGPYSYNEQFF.

CDR3 sequence: CAGTGLGEKLFF. CDR3 DNA: TGTGCCGGAACAGGGCTTGGTGAAAAACTGTTTTTT. V gene TRBV7-9 combines with J gene TRBJ1-4, with D possibly being TRBD1 (6 bases). This CDR3 spans 12 amino acids. From germline, CDR1 is SEHNR and CDR2 FQNEAQ (reference sequence). Trimming removed 11 bases from V and 7 bases from J, with 14 bases in between. The variable domain in full, with the rest retrieved from reference TRBV7-9 and TRBJ1-4, is DTGVSQNPRHKITKRGQNVTFRCDPISEHNRLYWYRQTLGQGPEFLTYFQNEAQLEKSRLLSDRFSAERPKGSFSTLEIQRTEQGDSAMYLCAGTGLGEKLFFGSGTQLSVL.

The CDR3 here is CASSPIGQGRLNTIYF. The CDR3 DNA sequence: TGCGCCAGCAGCCCCATAGGACAGGGCCGGCTCAACACCATATATTTT. The chain combines TRBV4-1 with TRBJ1-3; TRBD1 matches at 8 bases. The CDR3 length is 16 residues. Germline V lookup: CDR1 MGHRA, CDR2 YSYEKL. The trim removed 4 bases at V and 7 bases at J, leaving 12 bases unmatched.

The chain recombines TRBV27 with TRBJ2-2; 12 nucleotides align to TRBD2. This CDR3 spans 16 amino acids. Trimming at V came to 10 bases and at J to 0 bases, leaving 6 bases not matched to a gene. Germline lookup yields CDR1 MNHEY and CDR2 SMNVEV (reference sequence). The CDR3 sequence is CATSGTSGPNTGELFF. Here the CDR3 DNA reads TGTGCCACCTCCGGGACTAGCGGGCCGAACACCGGGGAGCTGTTTTTT.

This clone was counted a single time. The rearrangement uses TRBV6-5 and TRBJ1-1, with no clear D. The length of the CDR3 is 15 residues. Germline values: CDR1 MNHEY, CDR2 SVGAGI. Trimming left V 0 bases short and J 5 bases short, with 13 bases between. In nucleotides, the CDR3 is TGTGCCAGCAGTTACTCGATCTTGGGGAGGACTGAAGCTTTCTTT. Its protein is CASSYSILGRTEAFF.

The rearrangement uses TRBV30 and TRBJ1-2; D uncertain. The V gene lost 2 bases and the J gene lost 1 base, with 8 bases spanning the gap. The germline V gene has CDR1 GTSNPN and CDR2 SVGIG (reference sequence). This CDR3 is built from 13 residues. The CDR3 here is CAWSLGRNYGYTF. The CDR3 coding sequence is TGTGCCTGGAGTCTGGGCCGTAACTATGGCTACACCTTC. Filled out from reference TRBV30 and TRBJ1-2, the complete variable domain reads SQTIHQWPATLVQPVGSPLSLECTVEGTSNPNLYWYRQAAGRGLQLLFYSVGIGQISSEVPQNLSASRPQDRQFILSSKKLLLSDSGFYLCAWSLGRNYGYTFGSGTRLTVV.

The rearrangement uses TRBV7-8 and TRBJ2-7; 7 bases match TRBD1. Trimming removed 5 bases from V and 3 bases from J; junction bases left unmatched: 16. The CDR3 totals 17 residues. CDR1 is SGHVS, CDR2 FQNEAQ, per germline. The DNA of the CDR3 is TGTGCCAGCAGCCTCTCCCTTTCCGGGACAGAACGCTACGAGCAGTACTTC. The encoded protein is CASSLSLSGTERYEQYF. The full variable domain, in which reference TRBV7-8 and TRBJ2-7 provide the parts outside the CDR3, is GAGVSQSPRYKVAKRGQDVALRCDPISGHVSLFWYQQALGQGPEFLTYFQNEAQLDKSGLPSDRFFAERPEGSVSTLKIQRTQQEDSAVYLCASSLSLSGTERYEQYFGPGTRLTVT.

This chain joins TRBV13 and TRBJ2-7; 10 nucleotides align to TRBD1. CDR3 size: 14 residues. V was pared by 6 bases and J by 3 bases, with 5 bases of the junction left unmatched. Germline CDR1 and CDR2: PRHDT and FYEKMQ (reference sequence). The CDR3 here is CASRDRDRGYEQYF. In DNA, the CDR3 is TGTGCCAGCAGGGACCGGGACAGGGGCTACGAGCAGTACTTC.

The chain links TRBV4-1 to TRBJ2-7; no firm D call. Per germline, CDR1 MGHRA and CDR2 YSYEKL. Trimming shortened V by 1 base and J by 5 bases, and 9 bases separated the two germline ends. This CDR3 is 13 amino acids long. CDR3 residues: CASSQAGGNEQYF. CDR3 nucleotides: TGCGCCAGCAGCCAAGCGGGTGGAAACGAGCAGTACTTC.

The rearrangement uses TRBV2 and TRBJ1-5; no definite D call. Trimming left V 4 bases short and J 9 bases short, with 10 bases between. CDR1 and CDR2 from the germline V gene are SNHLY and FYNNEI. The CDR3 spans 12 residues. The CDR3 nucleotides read TGTGCCAGCAGTGGAGACAAGCTGCCCCAGCATTTT. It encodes CASSGDKLPQHF.

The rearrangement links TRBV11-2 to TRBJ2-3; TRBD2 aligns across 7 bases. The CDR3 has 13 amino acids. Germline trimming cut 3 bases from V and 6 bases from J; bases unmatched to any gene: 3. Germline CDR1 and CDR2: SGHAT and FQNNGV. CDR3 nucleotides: TGTGCCAGCAGCTTCATGGGGGGGGATACGCAGTATTTT. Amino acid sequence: CASSFMGGDTQYF.

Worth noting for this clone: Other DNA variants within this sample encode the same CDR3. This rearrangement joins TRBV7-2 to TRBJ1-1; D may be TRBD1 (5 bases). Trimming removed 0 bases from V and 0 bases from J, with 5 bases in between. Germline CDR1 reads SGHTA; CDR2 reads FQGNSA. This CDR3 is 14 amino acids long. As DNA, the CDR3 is TGTGCCAGCAGCTTAGCAGGGGTGAACACTGAAGCTTTCTTT. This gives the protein CASSLAGVNTEAFF.

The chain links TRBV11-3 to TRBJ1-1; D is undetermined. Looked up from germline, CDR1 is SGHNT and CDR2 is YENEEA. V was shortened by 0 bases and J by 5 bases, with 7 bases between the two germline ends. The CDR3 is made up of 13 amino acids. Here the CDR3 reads CASSLEAGTEAFF. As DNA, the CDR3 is TGTGCCAGCAGCTTAGAAGCGGGAACTGAAGCTTTCTTT.

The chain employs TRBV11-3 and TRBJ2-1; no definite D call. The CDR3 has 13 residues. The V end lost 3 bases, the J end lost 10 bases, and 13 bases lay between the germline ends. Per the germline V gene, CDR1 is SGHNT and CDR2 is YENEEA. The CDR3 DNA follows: TGTGCCAGCAGCTTCGATCGGCTGAGGGAGCAGTTCTTC. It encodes CASSFDRLREQFF.

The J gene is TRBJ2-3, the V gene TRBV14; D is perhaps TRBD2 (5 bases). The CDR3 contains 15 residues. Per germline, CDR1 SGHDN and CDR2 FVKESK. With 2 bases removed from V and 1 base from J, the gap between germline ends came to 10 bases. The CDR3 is CASSQLAVGTDTQYF. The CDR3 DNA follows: TGTGCCAGCAGCCAACTAGCCGTTGGCACAGATACGCAGTATTTT.

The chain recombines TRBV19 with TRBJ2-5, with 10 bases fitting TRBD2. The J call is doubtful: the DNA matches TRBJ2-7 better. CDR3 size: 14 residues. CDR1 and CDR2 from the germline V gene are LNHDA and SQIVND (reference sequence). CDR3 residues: CASSGASGGYEQYF. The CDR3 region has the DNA TGTGCCAGTAGTGGGGCTAGCGGGGGATACGAGCAGTACTTC.

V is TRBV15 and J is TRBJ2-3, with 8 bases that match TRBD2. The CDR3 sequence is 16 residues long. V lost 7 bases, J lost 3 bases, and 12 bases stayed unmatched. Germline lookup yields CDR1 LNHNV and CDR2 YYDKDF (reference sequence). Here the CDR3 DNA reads TGTGCCACCAACGGCAGGTTGAGCGGGAGAACAGATACGCAGTATTTT. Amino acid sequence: CATNGRLSGRTDTQYF.

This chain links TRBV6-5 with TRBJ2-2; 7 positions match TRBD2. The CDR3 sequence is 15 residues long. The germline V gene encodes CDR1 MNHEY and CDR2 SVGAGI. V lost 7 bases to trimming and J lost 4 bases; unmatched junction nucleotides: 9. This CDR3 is CASTPGRGRTGELFF. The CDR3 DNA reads TGTGCCAGCACCCCGGGGAGGGGTCGCACCGGGGAGCTGTTTTTT.

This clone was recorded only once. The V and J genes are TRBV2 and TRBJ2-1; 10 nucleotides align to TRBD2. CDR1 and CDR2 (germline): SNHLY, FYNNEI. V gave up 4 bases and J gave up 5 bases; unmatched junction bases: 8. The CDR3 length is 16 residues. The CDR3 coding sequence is TGTGCCAGCAGTGCCGGACTAGCGGCAAGGGACAATGAGCAGTTCTTC. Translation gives CASSAGLAARDNEQFF. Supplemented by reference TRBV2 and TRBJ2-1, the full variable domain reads EPEVTQTPSHQVTQMGQEVILRCVPISNHLYFYWYRQILGQKVEFLVSFYNNEISEKSEIFDDQFSVERPDGSNFTLKIRSTKLEDSAMYFCASSAGLAARDNEQFFGPGTRLTVL.

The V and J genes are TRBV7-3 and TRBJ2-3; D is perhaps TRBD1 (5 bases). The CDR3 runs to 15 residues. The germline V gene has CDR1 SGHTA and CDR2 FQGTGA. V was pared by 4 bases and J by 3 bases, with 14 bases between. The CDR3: CASSSLGQGTDTQYF. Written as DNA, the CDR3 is TGTGCCAGCAGCTCCCTCGGGCAGGGAACAGATACGCAGTATTTT.

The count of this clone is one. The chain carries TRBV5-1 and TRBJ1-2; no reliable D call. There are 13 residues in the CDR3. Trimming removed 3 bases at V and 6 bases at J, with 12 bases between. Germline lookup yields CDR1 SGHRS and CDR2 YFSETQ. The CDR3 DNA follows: TGCGCCAGCAGCTCCGCGCCCGGGGATGGCTACACCTTC. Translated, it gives CASSSAPGDGYTF.

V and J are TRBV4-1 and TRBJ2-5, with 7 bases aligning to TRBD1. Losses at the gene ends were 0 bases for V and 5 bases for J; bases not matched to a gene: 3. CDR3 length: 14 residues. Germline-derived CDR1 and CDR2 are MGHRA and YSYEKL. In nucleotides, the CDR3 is TGCGCCAGCAGCCAAGATGCCAGGGGGGAGACCCAGTACTTC. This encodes CASSQDARGETQYF.

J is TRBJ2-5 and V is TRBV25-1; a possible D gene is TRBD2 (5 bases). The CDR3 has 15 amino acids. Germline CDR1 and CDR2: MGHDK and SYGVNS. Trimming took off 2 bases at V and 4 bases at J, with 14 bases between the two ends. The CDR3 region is CASSEKWGVGETQYF. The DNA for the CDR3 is TGTGCCAGCAGTGAAAAGTGGGGAGTAGGAGAGACCCAGTACTTC.

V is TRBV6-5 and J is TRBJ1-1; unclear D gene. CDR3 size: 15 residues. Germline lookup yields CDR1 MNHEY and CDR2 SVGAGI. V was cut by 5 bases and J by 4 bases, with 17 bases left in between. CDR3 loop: CASSAQRVRGTEAFF. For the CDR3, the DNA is TGTGCCAGCAGTGCCCAACGGGTGCGAGGCACTGAAGCTTTCTTT.

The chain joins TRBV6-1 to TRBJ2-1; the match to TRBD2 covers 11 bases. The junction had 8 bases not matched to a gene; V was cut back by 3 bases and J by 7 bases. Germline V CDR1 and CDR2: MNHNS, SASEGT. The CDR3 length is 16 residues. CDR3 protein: CASSEITGLAVNEQFF. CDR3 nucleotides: TGTGCCAGCAGTGAGATTACGGGACTAGCGGTTAATGAGCAGTTCTTC.

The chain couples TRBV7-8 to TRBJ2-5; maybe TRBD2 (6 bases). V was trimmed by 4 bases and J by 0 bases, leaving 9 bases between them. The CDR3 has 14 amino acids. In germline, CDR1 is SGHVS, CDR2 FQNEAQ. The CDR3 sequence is CASSSTSYQETQYF. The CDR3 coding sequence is TGTGCCAGCAGCTCGACTAGTTACCAAGAGACCCAGTACTTC.

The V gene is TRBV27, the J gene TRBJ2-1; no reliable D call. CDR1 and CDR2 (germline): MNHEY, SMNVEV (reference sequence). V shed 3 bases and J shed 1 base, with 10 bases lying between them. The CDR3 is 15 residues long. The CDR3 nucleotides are TGTGCCAGCAGTTTCATCTCACTGTCCTACAATGAGCAGTTCTTC. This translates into CASSFISLSYNEQFF.

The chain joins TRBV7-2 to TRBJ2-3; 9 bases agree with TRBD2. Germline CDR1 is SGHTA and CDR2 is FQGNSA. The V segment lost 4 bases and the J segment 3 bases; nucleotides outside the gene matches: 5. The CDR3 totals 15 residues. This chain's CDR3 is CASSSWTSATDTQYF. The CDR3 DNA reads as TGTGCCAGCAGCTCTTGGACTAGCGCGACAGATACGCAGTATTTT.